This TCR beta chain emerged from a study of CD8 T cells in Susac syndrome (dated by TCRdb to about 2019). Some background on the complete study: Repertoire sequencing was used to test whether CD8+ T cell activation and differentiation in Susac syndrome was antigen driven. The investigation overall reported the following: The number of individuals in the TCR sequencing and HLA analysis was recognized as being relatively small.

About this clonotype itself: Its binding antigen is unknown. One base away there is no much larger clone; base qualities are not given.

As encoded in the germline V gene (reference sequence), CDR1 is LGHDT while CDR2 is YNNKEL. Taken from cysteine to phenylalanine, the CDR3 has 13 residues. Left in the record is the CDR3 DNA by itself, 39 bases read in frame from the first base. A distance of 6 bases separates the germline ends of V and J, which lose 4 bases and 3 bases respectively. Peripheral blood CD8+ and CD4+ T cells from healthy donors, Susac syndrome patients and multiple sclerosis patients were profiled by high-throughput TCR beta sequencing. The healthy donors served as controls matched for age and sex. CD8+ TEMRA cells were enriched by FACS, while bulk CD8+ and CD4+ T cells were purified by magnetic negative isolation. Blood was collected in EDTA tubes and processed within 24 hours, with PBMCs isolated through density gradient centrifugation. PBMCs intended for TCR sequencing were cryopreserved in liquid nitrogen and thawed later in a water bath at 37 degrees C. The sorted or isolated CD4+, CD8+ and CD8+ TEMRA cells had a purity of 90% or higher.

RNA was extracted using the RNeasy kit, and about 0.5 to 1 ug of the RNA was reverse transcribed with random hexamers. TCR beta CDR3 regions were amplified with the immunoSEQ multiplex PCR assay covering 54 Vbeta and 13 Jbeta segments. To correct PCR amplification bias, a synthetic template baseline was used for both primer optimization and computational correction. The study's own analysis went as follows. Only productive sequences were kept, with reads annotated to V, D and J genes according to IMGT and analyzed in immunoSEQ Analyzer. To calculate clonality, Shannon entropy was normalized by log2 of the number of productive unique sequences and then subtracted from one. For each patient and control, public and private clones were evaluated among the 100 most prevalent clones. A clone was defined as Susac-specific if it was absent from the healthy and MS cohorts, from around 960 published viral clones and from other ImmuneACCESS disease sequences. TCRdb ran its own pipeline on the public reads, namely fastp trimming at Q25 and MiXCR clone calling, and kept in-frame beta chains. Identical CDR3 proteins give one entry, which carries the most common genes and DNA. The V and J calls follow TCRdb's processing rather than the paper's. For this sample the table gives approximately 120,000 distinct CDR3 sequences, of which around 97% were detected only once. The ten most abundant clones make up 0.096% of the sample.

In this chain, TRBV3-1 is recombined with TRBJ1-4; a confident D gene designation cannot be given. Sample: CD4+ T cells from PBMCs. This sequence was found in a human donor in good health. The DNA reads as follows: TGTGCCAGCAGCCGTCCCCCTAATGAAAAACTGTTTTTT. Its translation is CASSRPPNEKLFF.